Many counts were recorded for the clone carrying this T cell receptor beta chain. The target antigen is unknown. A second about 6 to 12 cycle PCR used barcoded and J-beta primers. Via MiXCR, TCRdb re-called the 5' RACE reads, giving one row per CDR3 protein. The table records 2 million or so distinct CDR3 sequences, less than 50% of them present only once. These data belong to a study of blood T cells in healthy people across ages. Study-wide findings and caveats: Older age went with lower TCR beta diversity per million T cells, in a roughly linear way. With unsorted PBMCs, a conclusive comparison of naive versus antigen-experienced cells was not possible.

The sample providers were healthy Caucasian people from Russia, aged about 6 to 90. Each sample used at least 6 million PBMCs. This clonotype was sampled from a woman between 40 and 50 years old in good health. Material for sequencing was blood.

The CDR3 nucleotides read TGTGCCAGCAGCTCACAGACTAGCGGGGTTGATACGCAGTATTTT. Amino acid sequence: CASSSQTSGVDTQYF. The chain is built from TRBV7-9 and TRBJ2-3; 11 positions match TRBD2. V lost 4 bases to trimming and J lost 6 bases; unmatched junction nucleotides: 6. CDR3 length: 15 residues. Germline loops: CDR1 SEHNR, CDR2 FQNEAQ (reference sequence).